This is a list of T cell receptor beta chains from one sample in a study of cytomegalovirus exposure and HLA in healthy donors. The data were produced by immunoSEQ multiplex PCR, yet TCRdb's version contains in-frame clones alone and is incomplete. The sample gives roughly 110,000 clones, over 65% of which show up once; approximately 14% is in the top ten. The sequencing input was PBMCs. These receptors were collected from a woman between 40 and 50 years old in good health and CMV-seropositive. Each CDR3 is given with its conserved first and last residue. The D gene is left open where the match is weak. Clone size is stated in some rows and not others, as once, few, many or a class when expanded.

TRBD1,TRBJ1-2,.,TRBV2,CASSQGQPYGYTF
.,TRBJ1-2,few,TRBV4-2,CASSQDTETGHRNYGYTF
TRBD1,TRBJ1-2,.,TRBV19,CASSFSVRGTGSYGYTF
.,TRBJ1-5,.,TRBV5-5,CASSFGRGSNQPQHF
.,TRBJ2-1,.,TRBV11-2,CASSLGARDEQFF
TRBD1,TRBJ2-3,once,TRBV29-1,CSVTRPGQGAGDTQYF
.,TRBJ1-3,few,TRBV6-5,CASSYSRGPGNTIYF
.,TRBJ2-7,.,TRBV2,CARGVGRGSYEQYF
TRBD2,TRBJ2-5,.,TRBV7-2,CASSPSRLAGGGAETQYF
TRBD2,TRBJ2-3,.,TRBV30,CAWNFAAGGLSSTDTQYF
.,TRBJ1-1,.,TRBV6-5,CASSYSQGRMTEAFF
.,TRBJ2-5,.,TRBV5-1,CASSMGDTRETQYF
.,TRBJ2-3,.,TRBV7-9,CASSWERGTDTQYF
.,TRBJ2-5,.,TRBV5-6,CASSRGETQYF
.,TRBJ2-7,.,TRBV5-6,CASSSTVVYEQYF
.,TRBJ1-1,.,TRBV5-4,CASSLATANTEAFF
.,TRBJ2-6,once,TRBV13,CASSLEGTLKPGANVLTF
TRBD1,TRBJ1-5,few,TRBV6-5,CASRMTGNNQPQHF
TRBD1,TRBJ2-1,.,TRBV5-1,CASGQGLYNEQFF
.,TRBJ1-4,.,TRBV6-5,CASSQNRVKLFF
TRBD2,TRBJ2-7,.,TRBV18,CASSPRGAGTNNYEQYF
TRBD1,TRBJ1-2,.,TRBV7-9,CASSVGQGADGYTF